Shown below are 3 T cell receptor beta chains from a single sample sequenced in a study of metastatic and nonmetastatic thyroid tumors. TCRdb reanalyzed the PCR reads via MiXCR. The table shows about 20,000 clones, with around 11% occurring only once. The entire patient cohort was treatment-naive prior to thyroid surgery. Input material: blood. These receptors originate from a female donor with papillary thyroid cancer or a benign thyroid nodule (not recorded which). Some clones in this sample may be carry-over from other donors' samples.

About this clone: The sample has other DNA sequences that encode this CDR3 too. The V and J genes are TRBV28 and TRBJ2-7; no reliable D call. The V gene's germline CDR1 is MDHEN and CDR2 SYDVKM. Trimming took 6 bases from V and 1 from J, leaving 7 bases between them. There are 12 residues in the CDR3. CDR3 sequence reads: CASRAGSYEQYF. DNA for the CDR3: TGTGCCAGCAGGGCCGGTTCCTACGAGCAGTACTTC.

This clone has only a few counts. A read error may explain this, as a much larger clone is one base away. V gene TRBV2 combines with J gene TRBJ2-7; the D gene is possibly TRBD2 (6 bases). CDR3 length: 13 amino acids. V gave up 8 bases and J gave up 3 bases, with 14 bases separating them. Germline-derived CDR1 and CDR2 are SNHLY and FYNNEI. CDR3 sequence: CASGVAGIYEQYF. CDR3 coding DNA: TGTGCCAGCGGGGTGGCGGGGATCTACGAGCAGTACTTC.

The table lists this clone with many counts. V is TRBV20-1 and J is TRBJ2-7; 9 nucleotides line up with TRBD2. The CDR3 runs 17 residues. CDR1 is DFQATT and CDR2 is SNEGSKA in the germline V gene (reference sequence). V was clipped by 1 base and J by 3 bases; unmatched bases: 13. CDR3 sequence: CSARGPLGAGGRYEQYF. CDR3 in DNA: TGCAGTGCTAGAGGACCTCTAGGGGCGGGAGGGCGCTACGAGCAGTACTTC.